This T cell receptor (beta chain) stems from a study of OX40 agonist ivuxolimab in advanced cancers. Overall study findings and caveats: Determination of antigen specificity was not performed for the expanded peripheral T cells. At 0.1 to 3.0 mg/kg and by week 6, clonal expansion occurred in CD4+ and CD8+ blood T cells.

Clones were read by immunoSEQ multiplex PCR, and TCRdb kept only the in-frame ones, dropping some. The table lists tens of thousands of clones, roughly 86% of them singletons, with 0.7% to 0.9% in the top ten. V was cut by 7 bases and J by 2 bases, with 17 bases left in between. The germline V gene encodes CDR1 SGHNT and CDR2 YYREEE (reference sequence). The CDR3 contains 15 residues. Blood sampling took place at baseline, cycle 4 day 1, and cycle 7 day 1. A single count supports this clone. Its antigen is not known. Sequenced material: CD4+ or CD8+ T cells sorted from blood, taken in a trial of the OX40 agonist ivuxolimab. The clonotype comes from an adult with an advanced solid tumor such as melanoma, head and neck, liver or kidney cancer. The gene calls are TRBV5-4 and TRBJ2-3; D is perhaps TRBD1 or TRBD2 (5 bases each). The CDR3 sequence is CASLRDLQYTDTQYF. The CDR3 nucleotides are TGTGCCAGCCTCCGGGACCTACAATACACAGATACGCAGTATTTT.